These 4 T cell receptor beta chains share one sample of origin, sequenced in a study of shared clonotypes between healthy human individuals. The table came from immunoSEQ multiplex PCR; TCRdb's copy has only in-frame clones and leaves some out. The sample holds 400,000 to 500,000 clones, roughly 85% seen once. The sequencing input was PBMCs. The receptors shown here come from a woman between 40 and 55 years old in good health. Some clones in this sample may be carry-over from other donors' samples.

The rearrangement links TRBV5-1 to TRBJ2-2, with 9 bases lining up with TRBD1. The CDR3 contains 16 residues. V shed 4 bases and J 5 bases; nucleotides not matched to a gene: 9. The germline gives CDR1 SGHRS, CDR2 YFSETQ. CDR3 nucleotides: TGCGCCAGCAGCCCCCGACAGGGGGTGGAGACCGGGGAGCTGTTTTTT. It specifies CASSPRQGVETGELFF.

The V call is TRBV5-1, the J call TRBJ2-5; 8 bases are a match to TRBD2. The germline CDR1 and CDR2 sequences are SGHRS and YFSETQ. V lost 5 bases to trimming and J lost 5 bases; unmatched junction nucleotides: 14. The CDR3 consists of 16 residues. CDR3 DNA sequence: TGCGCCAGCAGTCGGGGGGGGACCCCCGGCTGGGAGACCCAGTACTTC. Translation: CASSRGGTPGWETQYF.

V is TRBV7-2 and J is TRBJ2-7; perhaps TRBD1 as D (5 bases). This CDR3 is 15 amino acids long. V lost 1 base, J lost 0 bases, and 10 bases lay in between. CDR1 and CDR2 from the germline V gene are SGHTA and FQGNSA. CDR3 bases: TGTGCCAGCAGCTTAGTGGGGCGGAACTCCTACGAGCAGTACTTC. Amino acids: CASSLVGRNSYEQYF.

This clone occurred a few times. The rearrangement links TRBV7-3 to TRBJ2-1; 7 bases match TRBD2. This CDR3 is 16 amino acids long. Per germline, CDR1 SGHTA and CDR2 FQGTGA. With 0 bases clipped from V and 5 bases from J, the junction kept 7 bases outside the gene matches. CDR3 residues: CASSLTAGVGHNEQFF. CDR3 coding DNA: TGTGCCAGCAGCTTAACGGCGGGAGTGGGCCACAATGAGCAGTTCTTC. The full variable domain, its missing parts supplied by reference TRBV7-3 and TRBJ2-1, is GAGVSQTPSNKVTEKGKYVELRCDPISGHTALYWYRQSLGQGPEFLIYFQGTGAADDSGLPNDRFFAVRPEGSVSTLKIQRTERGDSAVYLCASSLTAGVGHNEQFFGPGTRLTVL.